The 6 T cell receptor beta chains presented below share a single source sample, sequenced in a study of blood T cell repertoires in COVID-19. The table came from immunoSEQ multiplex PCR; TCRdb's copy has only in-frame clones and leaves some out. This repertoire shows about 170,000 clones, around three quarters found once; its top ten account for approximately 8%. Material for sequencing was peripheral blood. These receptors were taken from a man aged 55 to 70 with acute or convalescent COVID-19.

In DNA, the CDR3 is TGCGCCAGCAGCCAAGAGACAGTCTCCTACGAGCAGTACTTC. It codes for CASSQETVSYEQYF. The chain joins TRBV4-1 to TRBJ2-7, with a tentative D call TRBD1 (5 bases). The CDR3 totals 14 residues. The germline CDR1 and CDR2 sequences are MGHRA and YSYEKL. The germline V and J ends were trimmed by 0 bases and 0 bases, with 6 bases remaining between them.

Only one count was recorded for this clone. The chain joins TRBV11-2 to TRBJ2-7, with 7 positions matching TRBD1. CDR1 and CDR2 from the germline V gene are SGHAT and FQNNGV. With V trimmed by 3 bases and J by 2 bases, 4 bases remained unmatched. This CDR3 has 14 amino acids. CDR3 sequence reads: CASSLGTVAYEQYF. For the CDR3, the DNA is TGTGCCAGCAGCTTGGGGACAGTAGCCTACGAGCAGTACTTC. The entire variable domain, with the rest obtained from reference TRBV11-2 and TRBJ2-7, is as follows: EAGVAQSPRYKIIEKRQSVAFWCNPISGHATLYWYQQILGQGPKLLIQFQNNGVVDDSQLPKDRFSAERLKGVDSTLKIQPAKLEDSAVYLCASSLGTVAYEQYFGPGTRLTVT.

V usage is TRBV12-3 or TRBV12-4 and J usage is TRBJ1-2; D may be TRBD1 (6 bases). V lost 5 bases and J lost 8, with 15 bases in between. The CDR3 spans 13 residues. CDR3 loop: CASSHTGSRGYTF. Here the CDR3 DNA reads TGTGCCAGCAGTCACACAGGGTCCCGGGGCTACACCTTC.

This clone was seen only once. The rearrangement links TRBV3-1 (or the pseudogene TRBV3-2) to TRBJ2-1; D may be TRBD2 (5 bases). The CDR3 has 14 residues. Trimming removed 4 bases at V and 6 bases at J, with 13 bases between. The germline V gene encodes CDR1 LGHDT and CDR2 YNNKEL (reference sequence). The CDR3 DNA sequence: TGTGCCAGCAGCCCATATCAGGCGGGCAATGAGCAGTTCTTC. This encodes CASSPYQAGNEQFF.

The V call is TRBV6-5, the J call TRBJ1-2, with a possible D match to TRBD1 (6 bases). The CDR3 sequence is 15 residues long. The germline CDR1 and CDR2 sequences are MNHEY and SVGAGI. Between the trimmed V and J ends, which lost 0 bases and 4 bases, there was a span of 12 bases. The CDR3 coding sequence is TGTGCCAGCAGTTACTCGAAAGGGGGGGGCTATGGCTACACCTTC. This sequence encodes CASSYSKGGGYGYTF.

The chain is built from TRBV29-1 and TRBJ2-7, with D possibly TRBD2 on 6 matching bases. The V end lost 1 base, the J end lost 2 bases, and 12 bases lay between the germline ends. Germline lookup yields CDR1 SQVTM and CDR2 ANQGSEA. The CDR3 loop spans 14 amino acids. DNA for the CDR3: TGCAGCGTTGAAGGGGGGGACGGGACCTACGAGCAGTACTTC. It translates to CSVEGGDGTYEQYF.